This T cell receptor (beta chain) was identified in a study of neurological immune-mediated disorders. The CDR3 is made up of 13 amino acids. Trimming left V 2 bases short and J 11 bases short, with 15 bases between. Germline values: CDR1 MNHNS, CDR2 SASEGT. This clonotype was recorded many times. The authors produced cDNA by 5'RACE using 10-nucleotide random UMIs. TCRdb recomputed calls from the 5' RACE reads with MiXCR, one row per CDR3 protein. The table has 95,000 to 110,000 distinct CDR3 sequences, about a tenth seen once. Time point indicated: longitudinal time-point 3. The unsorted libraries were generated from a total of 2 million PBMCs, which had been stored in RNAlater at -80 C.

The specimen sequenced was PBMCs. The clonotype comes from a female donor with HTLV-1-associated myelopathy (HAM/TSP). J is TRBJ1-1 and V is TRBV6-1; D gene ambiguous. CDR3 sequence (DNA): TGTGCCAGCAGTGAATTTTTAGGAAGAGAGGCTTTCTTT. Amino acids: CASSEFLGREAFF.